This entry describes one T cell receptor beta chain. The record originates from a study of tumor-infiltrating lymphocytes in oesophageal squamous cell carcinoma. V shed 3 bases and J shed 0 bases, with 8 bases lying between them. CDR1 is KGHSY and CDR2 is FQNENV in the germline V gene. This CDR3 spans 14 amino acids. TCRdb re-called the PCR reads with MiXCR, one entry per CDR3 protein. The sample has tens of thousands of distinct CDR3 sequences; around two fifths are singletons. Material for sequencing was esophageal tumor tissue. The sequence derives from a male donor with esophageal squamous cell carcinoma. This rearrangement joins TRBV16 to TRBJ2-5, with no clear D. The chain's CDR3 is CASSHVQYQETQYF. CDR3 DNA sequence: TGTGCCAGCAGCCACGTCCAGTACCAAGAGACCCAGTACTTC. The full variable domain, completed using reference TRBV16 and TRBJ2-5, is GEEVAQTPKHLVRGEGQKAKLYCAPIKGHSYVFWYQQVLKNEFKFLISFQNENVFDETGMPKERFSAKCLPNSPCSLEIQATKLEDSAVYFCASSHVQYQETQYFGPGTRLLVL.